The entry that follows covers one T cell receptor (beta chain) sequence. Its target is unknown. The record originates from a study of T cells in Graves' hyperthyroidism and ophthalmopathy. The study, taken as a whole, reports: With a median lead of approximately 6.4 months before onset, the model predicted ophthalmopathy.

The V and J ends lost 4 bases and 5 bases, in that order; junction bases with no gene match: 9. Germline V gives CDR1 SGHNT, CDR2 YYREEE (reference sequence). There are 16 residues in the CDR3. Amplified regions were TCR beta CDR3 sequences from RNA transcripts. The HTBI primer set served for first-round RT-PCR of the TCR CDR3. TCRdb itself ran the multiplex PCR reads through MiXCR, one entry per CDR3 protein. The sample yields approximately 200,000 distinct CDR3 sequences, about 16% seen once. Sequencing was done on a sample of blood. V is TRBV5-4 and J is TRBJ2-5, with 12 positions matching TRBD2. This TCR came from a man aged 40-55 years with Graves' hyperthyroidism. The CDR3: CASSPSSGGAGETQYF. CDR3 nucleotide sequence: TGTGCCAGCAGCCCTTCTAGCGGGGGGGCCGGGGAGACCCAGTACTTC.